The source of this TCR beta chain is a study of tumor and adjacent non-tumor tissue in lung cancer. General study findings and limits: Normal lung showed higher cumulative top 100 clone frequency than tumor. Compared with tumor, normal lung showed significantly lower TCR diversity.

TCRbeta libraries were built with three rounds of nested PCR, modified from ARM-PCR. TCRdb processed the multiplex PCR reads anew with MiXCR; each CDR3 protein has one entry. The table lists about 200,000 distinct CDR3 sequences, 60% to 85% of them singletons, with less than 25% in the top ten. Of note for this clonotype: Its antigen remains unidentified.

The CDR3 extends over 16 amino acids. The V end lost 0 bases, the J end lost 0 bases, and 14 bases lay between the germline ends. CDR1 DFQATT and CDR2 SNEGSKA come from the germline V gene (reference sequence). This sample's RNA came from whole unsorted tissue. The chain employs TRBV20-1 and TRBJ1-1; unclear D gene. The receptor's source is a man between 60 and 75 years old with non-small cell lung cancer. Material: lung tumor tissue. The CDR3 is CSARESAGIVNTEAFF. CDR3 nucleotide sequence: TGCAGTGCTAGAGAATCGGCGGGGATAGTGAACACTGAAGCTTTCTTT.